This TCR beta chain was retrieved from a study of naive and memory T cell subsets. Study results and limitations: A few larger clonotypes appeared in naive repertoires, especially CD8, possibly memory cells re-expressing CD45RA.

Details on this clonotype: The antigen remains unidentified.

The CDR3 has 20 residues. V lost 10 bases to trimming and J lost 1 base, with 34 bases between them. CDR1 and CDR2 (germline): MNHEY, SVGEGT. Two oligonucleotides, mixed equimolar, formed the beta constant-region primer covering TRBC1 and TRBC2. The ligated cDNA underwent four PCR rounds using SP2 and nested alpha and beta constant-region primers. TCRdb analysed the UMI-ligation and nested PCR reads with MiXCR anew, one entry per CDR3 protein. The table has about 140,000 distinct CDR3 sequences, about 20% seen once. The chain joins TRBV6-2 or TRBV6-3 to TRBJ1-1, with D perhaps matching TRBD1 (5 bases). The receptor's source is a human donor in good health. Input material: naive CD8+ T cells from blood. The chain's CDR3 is CANKSFSRPPLFRANTEAFF. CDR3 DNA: TGTGCCAACAAATCATTCAGCAGGCCGCCCTTGTTCAGGGCGAACACTGAAGCTTTCTTT.